The clone carrying this T cell receptor beta chain was picked up one time. Its specificity is unknown. This entry is derived from a study of cytomegalovirus exposure and HLA in healthy donors. The CDR3 is made up of 13 amino acids. Trimming pared 4 bases from V and 3 bases from J, leaving 10 bases between. Germline V gives CDR1 LNHDA, CDR2 SQIVND (reference sequence). 60 Vbeta and 13 Jbeta primers were used in PCR. The method was immunoSEQ multiplex PCR; TCRdb's version includes in-frame clones alone and lacks a portion of them. This sample has nearly 200,000 clones, with approximately 87% found just once. Study outcomes and limitations: Several V segments, TRBV6-2 and TRBV6-3 among them, could not be told apart and were dropped. Later work found most CMV-associated TCR beta chains apparently HLA-restricted. TCR beta V- and J-gene trimming was later associated with a missense DCLRE1C variant.

This chain uses TRBV19 with TRBJ2-7, with a tentative D call TRBD1 (6 bases). The sample consisted of PBMCs. The clonotype originates from a man between 25 and 39 years old in good health and CMV-seronegative. The CDR3 here is CASSTGQNYEQYF. The CDR3, as DNA: TGTGCCAGTAGTACCGGACAGAACTACGAGCAGTACTTC.